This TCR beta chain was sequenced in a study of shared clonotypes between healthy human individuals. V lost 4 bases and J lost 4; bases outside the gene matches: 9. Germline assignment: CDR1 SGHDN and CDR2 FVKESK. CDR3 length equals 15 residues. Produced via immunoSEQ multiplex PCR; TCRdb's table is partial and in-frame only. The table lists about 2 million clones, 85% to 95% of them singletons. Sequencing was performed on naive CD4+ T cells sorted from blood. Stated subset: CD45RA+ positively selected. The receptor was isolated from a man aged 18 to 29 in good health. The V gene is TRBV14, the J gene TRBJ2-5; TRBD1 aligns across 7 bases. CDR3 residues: CASSPRQGVGETQYF. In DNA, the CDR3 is TGTGCCAGCAGCCCCAGACAGGGAGTGGGAGAGACCCAGTACTTC. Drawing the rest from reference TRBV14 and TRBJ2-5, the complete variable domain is EAGVTQFPSHSVIEKGQTVTLRCDPISGHDNLYWYRRVMGKEIKFLLHFVKESKQDESGMPNNRFLAERTGGTYSTLKVQPAELEDSGVYFCASSPRQGVGETQYFGPGTRLLVL.